Following are 26 T cell receptor beta chains from one sample sequenced in a study of read filtering for tumor transcriptome and immune sequencing. From roughly 400 ng of RNA, a library with molecular barcoded alpha/delta and beta/gamma adaptors was made. TCRdb recomputed calls from the reads with MiXCR, one row per CDR3 protein. Of about 58,000 distinct CDR3 sequences listed, roughly an eighth are singletons. Source material: a population of CD138-negative cells sorted from bone marrow. The receptor set was obtained from a donor aged 40 or older with multiple myeloma.

Ten or more counts support this clonotype. The genes are TRBV30 and TRBJ1-1; 8 bases align to TRBD1. CDR3 length: 13 residues. Germline-derived CDR1 and CDR2 are GTSNPN and SVGIG (reference sequence). The J segment lost 5 bases and the V segment lost 3 bases, leaving 5 bases of the junction unmatched. The CDR3 loop is CAWSEDRGTEAFF. CDR3 bases: TGTGCCTGGAGCGAAGACAGGGGAACTGAAGCTTTCTTT.

This clonotype was counted many times. The genes are TRBV12-3 or TRBV12-4 and TRBJ2-2; 8 positions match TRBD1. J was trimmed by 6 bases and V by 10 bases; bases with no gene match: 16. This CDR3 has 16 residues. The CDR3 DNA sequence: TGTGCCACCACGAGGGGGCAGGGGGCGTTTGCCGGGGAGCTGTTTTTT. It specifies CATTRGQGAFAGELFF.

This clonotype was picked up many times. This chain uses TRBV7-8 with TRBJ1-1; no definite D call. The germline V gene encodes CDR1 SGHVS and CDR2 FQNEAQ. The CDR3 consists of 14 residues. Trimming took off 2 bases at V and 5 bases at J, with 12 bases between the two ends. This CDR3 is CASSLPQSRTEAFF. CDR3 coding DNA: TGTGCCAGCAGCTTACCCCAGAGCAGGACTGAAGCTTTCTTT.

There are many counts of this clonotype. The chain is built from TRBV7-9 and TRBJ1-4; no clear D gene. From germline, CDR1 is SEHNR and CDR2 FQNEAQ (reference sequence). CDR3 length equals 20 residues. Deletions cut 4 bases from V and 0 bases from J, with 24 bases between. The CDR3 sequence: CASSSPGGRENPATNEKLFF. The CDR3 nucleotides are TGTGCCAGCAGCTCCCCTGGTGGTAGGGAGAACCCTGCAACTAATGAAAAACTGTTTTTT.

This clonotype was detected ten times or more. This chain links TRBV5-1 with TRBJ2-5, with 9 bases that match TRBD1. V was clipped by 6 bases and J by 4 bases; unmatched bases: 10. From germline, CDR1 is SGHRS and CDR2 YFSETQ. This CDR3 spans 15 amino acids. CDR3 residues: CASTLGGQGGETQYF. As DNA, the CDR3 is TGCGCCAGCACCCTTGGGGGACAGGGAGGAGAGACCCAGTACTTC.

About this clonotype itself: A read error is the likely source, as a far larger clone sits one nucleotide away. The V and J genes are TRBV6-5 and TRBJ2-1; D is unclear. Per germline, CDR1 MNHEY and CDR2 SVGAGI. The CDR3 totals 12 residues. The CDR3 region has the DNA TGTGCCAGCAGTTTACTGGGAAATGGGCAGTTCTTC. Protein: CASSLLGNGQFF.

By share, this clonotype ranks as medium-sized. The chain carries TRBV5-1 and TRBJ2-1, with a weak D call TRBD2 (5 bases). V was trimmed by 3 bases and J by 7 bases, leaving 29 bases between them. Germline V gene data show CDR1 as SGHRS and CDR2 as YFSETQ. The CDR3 has 19 residues. CDR3 region: CASSSGPRRRASFGNEQFF. The CDR3 DNA reads TGCGCCAGCAGCTCTGGCCCCCGACGGCGGGCTAGCTTTGGGAATGAGCAGTTCTTC.

By share, this clonotype ranks as medium-sized. The chain links TRBV6-2 or TRBV6-3 to TRBJ2-1; tentative D call: TRBD2 (6 bases). The CDR3 has 15 residues. From germline, CDR1 is MNHEY and CDR2 SVGEGT. V was trimmed by 3 bases and J by 7 bases, leaving 16 bases between them. CDR3 residues: CASSYSSVRGNEQFF. The CDR3 DNA reads TGTGCCAGCAGTTATTCTAGCGTCAGAGGGAATGAGCAGTTCTTC.

This clonotype appeared many times. J is TRBJ1-1 and V is TRBV29-1, with D possibly being TRBD1 (6 bases). The germline V gene encodes CDR1 SQVTM and CDR2 ANQGSEA. V gave up 7 bases and J gave up 0 bases, with 21 bases separating them. This CDR3 comprises 16 residues. CDR3 sequence: CSAKSDRRKMNTEAFF. CDR3 bases: TGCAGCGCAAAAAGTGACAGGCGGAAAATGAACACTGAAGCTTTCTTT.

This rearrangement joins TRBV11-2 to TRBJ1-3; D is unresolved. CDR1 is SGHAT, CDR2 FQNNGV, per germline. V was shortened by 2 bases and J by 3 bases, with 5 bases between the two germline ends. The CDR3 is made up of 13 amino acids. For the CDR3, the DNA is TGTGCCAGCAGCTTACTCGATGGAAACACCATATATTTT. Its translation is CASSLLDGNTIYF.

This clonotype came up many times. V is TRBV12-3 or TRBV12-4 and J is TRBJ1-4; D remains ambiguous. This CDR3 comprises 13 residues. Between the trimmed V and J ends, which lost 2 bases and 5 bases, there was a span of 6 bases. The DNA for the CDR3 is TGTGCCAGCAGTTTAAGGCGGAATGAAAAACTGTTTTTT. This encodes CASSLRRNEKLFF.

This clonotype was counted between two and nine times. The conserved phenylalanine or tryptophan is not found at the CDR3 terminus, so this likely reflects a read error. V gene TRBV4-1 combines with J gene TRBJ1-1; possibly TRBD1 for D (6 bases). In germline, CDR1 is MGHRA, CDR2 YSYEKL. Trimming removed 4 bases from V and 6 bases from J, with 15 bases in between. The length of the CDR3 is 14 residues. The CDR3 reads CASSRGAGVPEAFL. The DNA of the CDR3 is TGCGCCAGCAGCCGAGGAGCAGGGGTCCCTGAAGCTTTCCTT.

This clonotype was seen a few times. This chain uses TRBV11-1 with TRBJ1-1; D ambiguous. Trimming cost V 5 bases and J 0 bases, with 7 bases left between them. Germline V gives CDR1 SGHAT, CDR2 FQDESV (reference sequence). CDR3 length: 13 residues. The DNA for the CDR3 is TGTGCCAGCAGCACCTGGATGAACACTGAAGCTTTCTTT. It specifies CASSTWMNTEAFF.

On this clonotype: A read error is possible here, since a much larger clone lies one base away. CDR3 amino acids: CASSPQGLAYEQSF. The CDR3 DNA reads TGCGCCAGCAGCCCCCAGGGGTTAGCTTATGAGCAGTCCTTC. The J gene is TRBJ2-1, the V gene TRBV5-1; a weak D match, TRBD1 (6 bases). Germline CDR1 is SGHRS and CDR2 is YFSETQ. The CDR3 is 14 amino acids.

This clonotype was counted a few times. The chain employs TRBV4-1 and TRBJ1-2; D call uncertain. The CDR3 is made up of 14 amino acids. Trimming cost V 8 bases and J 3 bases, with 16 bases left between them. The germline V gene has CDR1 MGHRA and CDR2 YSYEKL. In nucleotides, the CDR3 is TGCGCCAGCGGCCCCCCCGAGCGGGACTATGGCTACACCTTC. The encoded protein is CASGPPERDYGYTF.

This clonotype was detected once. A far larger clone is one base from this, pointing to a likely read error. The V and J genes are TRBV6-5 and TRBJ2-1; TRBD2 agrees at 10 bases. The CDR3 has 16 residues. CDR1 and CDR2 from the germline V gene are MNHEY and SVGAGI. V shed 6 bases and J 4 bases; nucleotides not matched to a gene: 9. The CDR3 nucleotides read TGTGCCAGCAGCCAGACGACTAGCGGGTTATACAATGAGCAGTTCTTC. It specifies CASSQTTSGLYNEQFF.

This clonotype has a count of ten or more. The chain links TRBV5-1 to TRBJ2-3; possibly TRBD1 for D (6 bases). The length of the CDR3 is 16 residues. The germline V gene encodes CDR1 SGHRS and CDR2 YFSETQ. The V end lost 0 bases, the J end lost 3 bases, and 14 bases lay between the germline ends. The CDR3 is CASSLGTRGRTDTQYF. Written as DNA, the CDR3 is TGCGCCAGCAGCTTGGGCACCAGGGGCAGAACAGATACGCAGTATTTT.

Notes on this clonotype: This may be a read error, as it is one base from a much larger clone. Since no conserved phenylalanine or tryptophan closes the CDR3, a read error is the likely cause. The genes are TRBV20-1 and TRBJ1-6; no firm D call. V gave up 6 bases and J gave up 16 bases, with 16 bases separating them. The germline CDR1 and CDR2 sequences are DFQATT and SNEGSKA (reference sequence). There are 11 residues in the CDR3. CDR3 residues: CSASDTATLHS. CDR3 nucleotide sequence: TGCAGTGCCTCCGACACAGCCACGCTCCACTCT.

In regard to this clonotype: A much larger clonotype is one base distant, so this may be a read error. This chain connects TRBV7-8 to TRBJ2-5; 9 positions match TRBD1. The CDR3 loop spans 15 amino acids. Germline-derived CDR1 and CDR2 are SGHVS and FQNEAQ. CDR3: CASNLGGQGQETQYF. The CDR3 coding sequence is TGTGCCAGCAACTTAGGGGGACAGGGACAAGAGACCCAGTACTTC. Combining the CDR3 with reference TRBV7-8 and TRBJ2-5 gives the whole variable domain GAGVSQSPRYKVAKRGQDVALRCDPISGHVSLFWYQQALGQGPEFLTYFQNEAQLDKSGLPSDRFFAERPEGSVSTLKIQRTQQEDSAVYLCASNLGGQGQETQYFGPGTRLLVL.

Many counts were recorded for this clonotype. The rearrangement uses TRBV7-8 and TRBJ2-5, with D maybe TRBD1 (7 bases). CDR1 is SGHVS, CDR2 FQNEAQ, per germline. Trimming cost V 5 bases and J 3 bases, with 13 bases left between them. The CDR3 consists of 14 residues. In DNA form, the CDR3 reads TGTGCCAGCAGCCCTGGAGGGGGCGAAGAGACCCAGTACTTC. Its translation is CASSPGGGEETQYF.

Note on this clonotype: A junction boundary mismatches the germline segment, possibly from a read error. V usage is TRBV7-9 and J usage is TRBJ2-7; D is possibly TRBD2 (5 bases). The V gene's germline CDR1 is SEHNR and CDR2 FQNEAQ (reference sequence). This CDR3 has 13 residues. CDR3 nucleotide sequence: TGCGCCAGCAGCCCCCGAGGGAGCTACGAGCGGTACTTC. Translating gives CASSPRGSYERYF.

This clonotype was counted only a few times. The CDR3 loop reads CASSIRDMGVNEQYF. CDR3 coding DNA: TGTGCCAGCAGCATACGGGACATGGGGGTAAACGAGCAGTACTTC. The rearrangement links TRBV5-5 to TRBJ2-7; D is possibly TRBD1 (6 bases). The CDR3 covers 15 residues. V was pared by 4 bases and J by 5 bases, with 19 bases between. CDR1 is SGHKS, CDR2 YYEKEE, per germline (reference sequence).

This clonotype was seen repeatedly, ten times or more. This rearrangement joins TRBV6-2 or TRBV6-3 to TRBJ2-7; 7 bases align to TRBD1. This CDR3 is 15 amino acids long. With 10 bases clipped from V and 0 bases from J, the junction kept 12 bases outside the gene matches. Germline CDR1 reads MNHEY; CDR2 reads SVGEGT. CDR3 DNA sequence: TGTGCCACCCACGGGACAGTGCCGAGCTCCTACGAGCAGTACTTC. Amino acid sequence: CATHGTVPSSYEQYF.

Turning to this clonotype: A read error is possible here, since a much larger clone lies one base away. The chain joins TRBV5-4 to TRBJ1-1; maybe TRBD1 (5 bases). CDR1 is SGHNT and CDR2 is YYREEE in the germline V gene (reference sequence). The length of the CDR3 is 11 residues. This chain's CDR3 is CASAGNTEALF. The CDR3 nucleotides read TGTGCCAGTGCAGGGAACACTGAAGCTCTCTTT.

This clonotype was counted at least ten times. The CDR3 sequence: CSARPSGRSNQPQHF. CDR3 nucleotide sequence: TGCAGTGCTAGACCAAGCGGACGGAGCAATCAGCCCCAGCATTTT. The gene calls are TRBV20-1 and TRBJ1-5, with D unclear. V was shortened by 2 bases and J by 1 base, with 12 bases between the two germline ends. This CDR3 comprises 15 residues. Germline lookup yields CDR1 DFQATT and CDR2 SNEGSKA (reference sequence).

This clonotype was seen repeatedly, ten times or more. CDR3 in amino acids: CASSTGRLNTEAFF. CDR3 bases: TGTGCCAGCAGCACAGGACGGTTGAACACTGAAGCTTTCTTT. The J gene is TRBJ1-1, the V gene TRBV7-9; perhaps TRBD1 as D (5 bases). The CDR3 extends over 14 amino acids. Per the germline V gene, CDR1 is SEHNR and CDR2 is FQNEAQ (reference sequence). V was pared by 5 bases and J by 0 bases, with 10 bases between.